These 3 T cell receptor beta chains came from one sample sequenced in a study of radiation and T cells in renal cell carcinoma. Generated by immunoSEQ multiplex PCR, the TCRdb table keeps only in-frame clones and is missing some. The sample yields roughly 64,000 clones, around 80% seen once. The time point was: blood 4 weeks post-SBRT, at nephrectomy. Noted treatment: 15 Gy SBRT to primary tumor, nephrectomy 4 weeks later. Sequencing used blood, obtained from a patient whose treatment included radiotherapy and nephrectomy. These receptors all stem from a man aged 55 to 70 with renal cell carcinoma.

This clone was seen once. The chain carries TRBV30 and TRBJ1-2; TRBD1 agrees at 7 bases. This CDR3 region has 13 residues. CDR1 GTSNPN and CDR2 SVGIG come from the germline V gene (reference sequence). CDR3 sequence: CAFTGVPSYGYTF. The CDR3 DNA follows: TGTGCTTTTACAGGGGTCCCATCCTATGGCTACACCTTC.

The V call is TRBV7-9, the J call TRBJ2-2; a possible D gene is TRBD2 (6 bases). V lost 5 bases and J 5 bases, leaving 21 bases between the germline ends. CDR1 and CDR2 (germline): SEHNR, FQNEAQ (reference sequence). The CDR3 loop spans 17 amino acids. CDR3 DNA: TGTGCCAGCAGCCCTTTAGCTGGAGGGCTGCGGACCGGGGAGCTGTTTTTT. Its protein product is CASSPLAGGLRTGELFF.

J is TRBJ2-2 and V is TRBV5-6, with D tentatively TRBD1 or TRBD2 (5 bases each). Germline V gene lookup returns CDR1 SGHDT and CDR2 YYEEEE. The CDR3 loop spans 15 amino acids. V was cut by 3 bases and J by 0 bases, with 9 bases left in between. The CDR3 protein is CASSSEGTNTGELFF. DNA for the CDR3: TGTGCCAGCAGCTCCGAGGGGACGAACACCGGGGAGCTGTTTTTT.